One sample yielded the 12 T cell receptor beta chains listed below, sequenced in a study of T cells after yellow fever vaccination. TCRdb used MiXCR to reprocess the 5' RACE reads, holding one entry per CDR3 protein. The sample comprises 280,000 or so distinct CDR3 sequences, roughly 8.7% of which are singletons, and around 3.3% rests with the top ten. This sample comprised CD4+ T cells sorted from PBMCs, obtained 5 days after the yellow fever booster vaccination. These receptors were obtained from a man in his late teens or twenties who received the YFV17D yellow fever vaccine.

This clonotype has a handful of counts. The J gene is TRBJ2-7, the V gene TRBV28; perhaps TRBD1 as D (6 bases). V was cut by 4 bases and J by 4 bases, with 14 bases left in between. This CDR3 comprises 14 residues. Germline CDR1 reads MDHEN; CDR2 reads SYDVKM. CDR3 coding DNA: TGTGCCAGCAGTTCGGGACATTTTATGTACGAGCAGTACGTC. The encoded protein is CASSSGHFMYEQYV.

There are a few counts of this clonotype. The chain combines TRBV7-8 with TRBJ2-5; 7 positions match TRBD2. The V segment lost 6 bases and the J segment 2 bases; nucleotides outside the gene matches: 9. The germline V gene encodes CDR1 SGHVS and CDR2 FQNEAQ. This CDR3 has 15 residues. The CDR3 reads CASRRGTTRQETQYF. The CDR3 nucleotides are TGTGCCAGCAGGCGAGGGACTACCAGACAAGAGACCCAGTACTTC.

A few counts support this clonotype. CDR3 residues: CASSPVDRAAKDGELFF. As DNA, the CDR3 is TGTGCCAGCAGCCCCGTGGACAGGGCGGCCAAGGACGGGGAGCTGTTTTTT. J is TRBJ2-2 and V is TRBV12-3 or TRBV12-4; 8 nucleotides align to TRBD1. J gave up 7 bases and V 6 bases, and 16 bases lay outside the gene matches. The CDR3 sequence is 17 residues long.

This clonotype was detected a few times. The rearrangement joins TRBV10-3 to TRBJ2-7, with D unresolved. Germline assignment: CDR1 ENHRY and CDR2 SYGVKD. The CDR3 length is 12 residues. Trimming left V 4 bases short and J 2 bases short, with 6 bases between. In DNA form, the CDR3 reads TGTGCCATCAGTGCGCCCGCCTACGAGCAGTACTTC. It specifies CAISAPAYEQYF.

V and J are TRBV6-2 or TRBV6-3 and TRBJ2-5, with D hard to call. Trimming took off 0 bases at V and 4 bases at J, with 12 bases between the two ends. The CDR3 runs 15 residues. Germline loops: CDR1 MNHEY, CDR2 SVGEGT. The CDR3 sequence: CASSYSFLVGETQYF. CDR3 nucleotides: TGTGCCAGCAGTTACTCGTTTCTGGTGGGAGAGACCCAGTACTTC.

This clonotype appeared many times. This chain connects TRBV6-5 to TRBJ1-1, with 9 bases that match TRBD1. The ends lost 5 bases at V and 5 bases at J; junction bases unmatched: 6. Germline V gene sequence: CDR1 MNHEY, CDR2 SVGAGI. CDR3 size: 14 residues. The CDR3 sequence: CASSVYRGQTEAFF. The CDR3, as DNA: TGTGCCAGCAGTGTTTACAGGGGGCAAACTGAAGCTTTCTTT.

This clonotype was counted ten times or more. The CDR3 sequence is CASSFRQGGSNQPQHF. CDR3 coding DNA: TGTGCCAGCAGCTTTCGACAGGGAGGTAGCAATCAGCCCCAGCATTTT. The rearrangement links TRBV7-2 to TRBJ1-5; 7 bases align to TRBD1. Germline CDR1 is SGHTA and CDR2 is FQGNSA. The J segment lost 0 bases and the V segment lost 3 bases, leaving 5 bases of the junction unmatched. The CDR3 extends over 16 amino acids. Full variable domain (missing parts from reference TRBV7-2 and TRBJ1-5): GAGVSQSPSNKVTEKGKDVELRCDPISGHTALYWYRQSLGQGLEFLIYFQGNSAPDKSGLPSDRFSAERTGGSVSTLTIQRTQQEDSAVYLCASSFRQGGSNQPQHFGDGTRLSIL.

DNA for the CDR3: TGTGCCAGCACCCAAGGGACAGGGAGAACTGAAGCTTTCTTT. It yields the protein CASTQGTGRTEAFF. The chain uses TRBV12-3 or TRBV12-4 and TRBJ1-1; TRBD1 agrees at 9 bases. Unmatched junction bases numbered 8, after V lost 7 bases and J lost 5 bases. The CDR3 is 14 residues long.

This chain joins TRBV9 and TRBJ2-5; TRBD2 agrees at 11 bases. The trim removed 2 bases at V and 5 bases at J, leaving 5 bases unmatched. The CDR3 extends over 15 amino acids. Per germline, CDR1 SGDLS and CDR2 YYNGEE. DNA for the CDR3: TGTGCCAGCAGCGTGGCTAGCGGGGGGCACGAGACCCAGTACTTC. The encoded protein is CASSVASGGHETQYF.

This chain connects TRBV29-1 to TRBJ2-2; no clear D. The CDR3 extends over 11 amino acids. Germline-derived CDR1 and CDR2 are SQVTM and ANQGSEA. V lost 4 bases, J lost 6 bases, and 6 bases lay in between. The CDR3 sequence is CSVGGAGELFF. The CDR3 bases are TGCAGCGTTGGAGGAGCCGGGGAGCTGTTTTTT.

This clonotype was counted a few times. CDR3 amino acids: CASSLVGRGETQYF. CDR3 in DNA: TGTGCCAGCAGCTTGGTAGGGCGGGGGGAGACCCAGTACTTC. J is TRBJ2-5 and V is TRBV5-6; 7 positions match TRBD2. V shed 0 bases and J 5 bases; nucleotides not matched to a gene: 4. The CDR3 consists of 14 residues. The germline V gene has CDR1 SGHDT and CDR2 YYEEEE.

This clonotype has just a few counts. The gene calls are TRBV5-1 and TRBJ2-5; D possibly corresponds to TRBD1 (6 bases). The V and J ends lost 2 bases and 1 base respectively, with 12 bases between them. The CDR3 is 15 amino acids. Germline-derived CDR1 and CDR2 are SGHRS and YFSETQ. The CDR3 is CASSFAGTIQETQYF. CDR3 DNA sequence: TGCGCCAGCAGCTTCGCCGGGACAATCCAAGAGACCCAGTACTTC.